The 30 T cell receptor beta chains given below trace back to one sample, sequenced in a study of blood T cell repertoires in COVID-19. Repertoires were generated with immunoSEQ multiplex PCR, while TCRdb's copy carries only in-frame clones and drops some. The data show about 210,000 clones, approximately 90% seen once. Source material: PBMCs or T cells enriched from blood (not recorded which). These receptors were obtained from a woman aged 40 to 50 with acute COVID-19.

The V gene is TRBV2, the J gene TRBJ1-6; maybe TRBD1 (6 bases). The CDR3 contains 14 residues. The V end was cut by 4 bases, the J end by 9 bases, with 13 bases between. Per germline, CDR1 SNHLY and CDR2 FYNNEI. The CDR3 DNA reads TGTGCCAGCAGTGTGGCAGGGGCCCGTTCACCCCTCCACTTT. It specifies CASSVAGARSPLHF.

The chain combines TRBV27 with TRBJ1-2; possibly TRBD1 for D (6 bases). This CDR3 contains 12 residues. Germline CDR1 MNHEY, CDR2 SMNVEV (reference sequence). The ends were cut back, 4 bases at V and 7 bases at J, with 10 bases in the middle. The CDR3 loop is CASSSTGFGYTF. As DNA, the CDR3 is TGTGCCAGCAGTTCCACAGGGTTTGGCTACACCTTC.

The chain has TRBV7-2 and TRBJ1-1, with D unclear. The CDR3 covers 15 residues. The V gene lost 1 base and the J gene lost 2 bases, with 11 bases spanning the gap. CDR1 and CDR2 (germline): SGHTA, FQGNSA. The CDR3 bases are TGTGCCAGCAGCTTAGACTGGGCACAAAACACTGAAGCTTTCTTT. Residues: CASSLDWAQNTEAFF.

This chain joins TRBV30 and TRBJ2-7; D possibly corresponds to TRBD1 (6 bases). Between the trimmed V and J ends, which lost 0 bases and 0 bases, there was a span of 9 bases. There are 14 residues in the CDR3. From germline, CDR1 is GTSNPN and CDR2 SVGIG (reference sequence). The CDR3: CAWSVDRSSYEQYF. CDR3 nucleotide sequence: TGTGCCTGGAGTGTAGACAGGAGCTCCTACGAGCAGTACTTC.

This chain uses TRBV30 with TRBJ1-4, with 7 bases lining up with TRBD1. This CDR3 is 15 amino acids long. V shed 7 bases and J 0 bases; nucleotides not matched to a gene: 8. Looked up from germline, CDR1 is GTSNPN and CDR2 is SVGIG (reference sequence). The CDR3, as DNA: TGTGCCTTGACAGGGAGTGGGGCAACTAATGAAAAACTGTTTTTT. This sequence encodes CALTGSGATNEKLFF.

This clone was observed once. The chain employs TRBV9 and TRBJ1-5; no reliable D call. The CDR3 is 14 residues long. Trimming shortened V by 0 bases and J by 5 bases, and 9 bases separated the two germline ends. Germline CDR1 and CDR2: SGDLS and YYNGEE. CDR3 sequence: CASSVDSMDQPQHF. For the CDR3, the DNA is TGTGCCAGCAGCGTAGACAGCATGGATCAGCCCCAGCATTTT.

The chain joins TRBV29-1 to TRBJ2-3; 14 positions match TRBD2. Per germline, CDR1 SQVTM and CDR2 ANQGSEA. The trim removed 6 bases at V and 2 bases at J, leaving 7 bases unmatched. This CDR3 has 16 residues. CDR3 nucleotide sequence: TGCAGCGTGGGAGGACTAGCGGGAGGTCCCACAGATACGCAGTATTTT. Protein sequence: CSVGGLAGGPTDTQYF.

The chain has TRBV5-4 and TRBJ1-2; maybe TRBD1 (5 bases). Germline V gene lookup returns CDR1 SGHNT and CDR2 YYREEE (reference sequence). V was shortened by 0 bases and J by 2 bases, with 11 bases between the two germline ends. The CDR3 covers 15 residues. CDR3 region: CASSLGGRANYGYTF. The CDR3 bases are TGTGCCAGCAGCTTGGGTGGCAGGGCAAACTATGGCTACACCTTC.

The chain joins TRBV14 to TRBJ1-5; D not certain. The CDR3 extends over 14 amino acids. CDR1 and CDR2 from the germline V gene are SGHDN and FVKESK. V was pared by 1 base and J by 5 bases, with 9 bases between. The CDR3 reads CASSQAGSHQPQHF. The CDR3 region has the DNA TGTGCCAGCAGCCAAGCCGGGTCACATCAGCCCCAGCATTTT.

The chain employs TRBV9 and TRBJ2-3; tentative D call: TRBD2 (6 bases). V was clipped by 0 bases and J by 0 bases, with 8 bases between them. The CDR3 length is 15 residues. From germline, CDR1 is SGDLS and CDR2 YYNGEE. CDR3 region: CASSVGRGSTDTQYF. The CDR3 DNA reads TGTGCCAGCAGCGTAGGTCGGGGGAGCACAGATACGCAGTATTTT. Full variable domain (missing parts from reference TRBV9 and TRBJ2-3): DSGVTQTPKHLITATGQRVTLRCSPRSGDLSVYWYQQSLDQGLQFLIQYYNGEERAKGNILERFSAQQFPDLHSELNLSSLELGDSALYFCASSVGRGSTDTQYFGPGTRLTVL.

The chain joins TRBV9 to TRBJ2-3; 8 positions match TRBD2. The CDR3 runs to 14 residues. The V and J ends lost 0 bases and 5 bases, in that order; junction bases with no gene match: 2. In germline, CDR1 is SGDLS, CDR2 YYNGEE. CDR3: CASSVETSVDTQYF. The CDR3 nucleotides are TGTGCCAGCAGCGTAGAGACTAGCGTAGATACGCAGTATTTT.

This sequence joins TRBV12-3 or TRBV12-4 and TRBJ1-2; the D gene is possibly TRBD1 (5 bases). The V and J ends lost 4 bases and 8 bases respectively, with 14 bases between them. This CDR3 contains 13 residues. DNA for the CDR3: TGTGCCAGCAGTTCACAGGTTAGGGGCGGCTACACCTTC. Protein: CASSSQVRGGYTF.

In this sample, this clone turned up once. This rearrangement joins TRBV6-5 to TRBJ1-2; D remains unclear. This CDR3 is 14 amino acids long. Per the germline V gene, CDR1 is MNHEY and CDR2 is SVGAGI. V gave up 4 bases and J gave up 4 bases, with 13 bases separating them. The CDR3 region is CASSFGSGGYGYTF. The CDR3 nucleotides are TGTGCCAGCAGTTTTGGTTCGGGTGGCTATGGCTACACCTTC.

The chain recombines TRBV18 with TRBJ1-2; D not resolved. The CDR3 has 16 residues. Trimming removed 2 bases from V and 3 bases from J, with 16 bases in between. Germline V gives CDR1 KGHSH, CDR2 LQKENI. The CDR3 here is CASSPGVGRRDYGYTF. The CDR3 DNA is TGTGCCAGCTCACCAGGGGTAGGGAGAAGGGACTATGGCTACACCTTC. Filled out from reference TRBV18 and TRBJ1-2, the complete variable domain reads NAGVMQNPRHLVRRRGQEARLRCSPMKGHSHVYWYRQLPEEGLKFMVYLQKENIIDESGMPKERFSAEFPKEGPSILRIQQVVRGDSAAYFCASSPGVGRRDYGYTFGSGTRLTVV.

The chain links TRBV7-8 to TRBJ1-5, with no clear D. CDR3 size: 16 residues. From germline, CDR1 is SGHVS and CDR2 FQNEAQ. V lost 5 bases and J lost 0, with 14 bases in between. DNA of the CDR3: TGTGCCAGCAGCGTAATGGGCGGGAATAGCAATCAGCCCCAGCATTTT. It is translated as CASSVMGGNSNQPQHF.

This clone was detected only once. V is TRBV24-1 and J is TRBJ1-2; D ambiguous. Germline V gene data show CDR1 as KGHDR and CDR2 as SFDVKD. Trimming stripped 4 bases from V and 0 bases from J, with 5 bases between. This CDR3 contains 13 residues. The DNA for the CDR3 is TGTGCCACCAGTGAGGAGACTAACTATGGCTACACCTTC. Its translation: CATSEETNYGYTF.

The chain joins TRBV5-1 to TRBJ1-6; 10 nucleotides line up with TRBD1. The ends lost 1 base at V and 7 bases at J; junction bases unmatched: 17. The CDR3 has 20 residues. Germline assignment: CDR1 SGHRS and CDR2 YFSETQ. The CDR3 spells CASSLRTGGSNVKDNSPLHF. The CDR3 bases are TGCGCCAGCAGCTTGAGGACAGGGGGATCTAACGTGAAAGACAATTCACCCCTCCACTTT.

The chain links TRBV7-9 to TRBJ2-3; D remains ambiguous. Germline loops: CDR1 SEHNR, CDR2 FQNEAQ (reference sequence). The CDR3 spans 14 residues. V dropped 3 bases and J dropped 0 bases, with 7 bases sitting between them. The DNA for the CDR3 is TGTGCCAGCAGCTTGGGCCTCAGCACAGATACGCAGTATTTT. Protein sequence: CASSLGLSTDTQYF. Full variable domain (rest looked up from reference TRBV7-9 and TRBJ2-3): DTGVSQNPRHKITKRGQNVTFRCDPISEHNRLYWYRQTLGQGPEFLTYFQNEAQLEKSRLLSDRFSAERPKGSFSTLEIQRTEQGDSAMYLCASSLGLSTDTQYFGPGTRLTVL.

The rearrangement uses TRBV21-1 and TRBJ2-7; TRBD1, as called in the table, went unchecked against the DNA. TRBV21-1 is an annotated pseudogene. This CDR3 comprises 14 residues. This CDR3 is CASSRVAGTYEQYV. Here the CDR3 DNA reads TGTGCCAGCAGCAGGGTCGCAGGGACCTACGAGCAGTACGTC.

The CDR3 protein is CASSLNGWTGVSFEQYF. CDR3 bases: TGTGCCAGCAGCTTAAACGGCTGGACAGGGGTTAGCTTCGAGCAGTACTTC. V usage is TRBV7-8 and J usage is TRBJ2-7; TRBD1 agrees at 9 bases. The germline V gene encodes CDR1 SGHVS and CDR2 FQNEAQ. Trimming took 2 bases from V and 6 from J; bases not matched to a gene: 14. There are 17 residues in the CDR3.

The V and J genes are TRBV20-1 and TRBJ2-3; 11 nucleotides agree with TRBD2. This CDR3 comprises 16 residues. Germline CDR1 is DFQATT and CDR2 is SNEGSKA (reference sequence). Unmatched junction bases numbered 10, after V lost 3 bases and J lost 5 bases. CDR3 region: CSASPASGGYGDTQYF. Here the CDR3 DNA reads TGCAGTGCTAGTCCGGCTAGCGGGGGGTATGGAGATACGCAGTATTTT.

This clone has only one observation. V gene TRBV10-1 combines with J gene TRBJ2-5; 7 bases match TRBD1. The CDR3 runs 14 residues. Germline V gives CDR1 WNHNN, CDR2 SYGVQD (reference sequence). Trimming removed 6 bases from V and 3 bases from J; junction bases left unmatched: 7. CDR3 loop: CASSDPGQEETQYF. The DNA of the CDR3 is TGCGCCAGCAGCGACCCAGGACAGGAAGAGACCCAGTACTTC.

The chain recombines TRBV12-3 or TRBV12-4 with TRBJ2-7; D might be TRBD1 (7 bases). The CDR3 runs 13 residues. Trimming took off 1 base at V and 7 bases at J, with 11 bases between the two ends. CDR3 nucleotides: TGTGCCAGCAGTTTAGGGGCAGGGGGGGAGCAGTACTTC. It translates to CASSLGAGGEQYF.

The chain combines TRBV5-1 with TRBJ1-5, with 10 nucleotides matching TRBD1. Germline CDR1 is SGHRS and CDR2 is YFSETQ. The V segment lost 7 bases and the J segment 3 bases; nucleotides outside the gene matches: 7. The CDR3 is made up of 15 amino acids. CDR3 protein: CASRQGTGANQPQHF. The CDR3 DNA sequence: TGCGCCAGCCGCCAGGGGACAGGGGCCAATCAGCCCCAGCATTTT.

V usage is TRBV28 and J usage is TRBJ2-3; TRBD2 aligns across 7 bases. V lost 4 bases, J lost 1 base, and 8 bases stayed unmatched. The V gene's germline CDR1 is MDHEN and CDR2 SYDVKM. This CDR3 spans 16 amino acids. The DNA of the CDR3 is TGTGCCAGCAGTTCGCTTACTAGCGCCGGCACAGATACGCAGTATTTT. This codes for CASSSLTSAGTDTQYF. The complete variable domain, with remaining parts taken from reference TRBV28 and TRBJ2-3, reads DVKVTQSSRYLVKRTGEKVFLECVQDMDHENMFWYRQDPGLGLRLIYFSYDVKMKEKGDIPEGYSVSREKKERFSLILESASTNQTSMYLCASSSLTSAGTDTQYFGPGTRLTVL.

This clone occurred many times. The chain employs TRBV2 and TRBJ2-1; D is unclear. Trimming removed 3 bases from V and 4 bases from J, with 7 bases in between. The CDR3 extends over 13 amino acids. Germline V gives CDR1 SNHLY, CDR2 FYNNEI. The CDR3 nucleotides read TGTGCCAGCAGTGAGCGGTTGTACAATGAGCAGTTCTTC. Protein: CASSERLYNEQFF.

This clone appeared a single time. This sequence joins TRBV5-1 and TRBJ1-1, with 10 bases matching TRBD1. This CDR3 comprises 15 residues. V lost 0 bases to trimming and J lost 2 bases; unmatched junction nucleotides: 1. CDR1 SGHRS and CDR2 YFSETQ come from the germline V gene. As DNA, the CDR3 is TGCGCCAGCAGCTTGGGGGACAGGGGAAACACTGAAGCTTTCTTT. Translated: CASSLGDRGNTEAFF.

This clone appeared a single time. CDR3 coding DNA: TGTGCCAGCAGCCCTCGACAGGGTTCCTACGAGCAGTACTTC. The encoded protein is CASSPRQGSYEQYF. The chain uses TRBV27 and TRBJ2-7; 7 bases align to TRBD1. CDR1 and CDR2 from the germline V gene are MNHEY and SMNVEV (reference sequence). The J segment lost 1 base and the V segment lost 6 bases, leaving 6 bases of the junction unmatched. The CDR3 has 14 residues.

The CDR3 region has the DNA TGTGCCACCAGCTCACCGGGACAGGGGGACGGTGAAGCTTTCTTT. It yields the protein CATSSPGQGDGEAFF. This chain connects TRBV24-1 to TRBJ1-1; the match to TRBD1 covers 11 bases. With V trimmed by 7 bases and J by 7 bases, 10 bases remained unmatched. There are 15 residues in the CDR3. Looked up from germline, CDR1 is KGHDR and CDR2 is SFDVKD.

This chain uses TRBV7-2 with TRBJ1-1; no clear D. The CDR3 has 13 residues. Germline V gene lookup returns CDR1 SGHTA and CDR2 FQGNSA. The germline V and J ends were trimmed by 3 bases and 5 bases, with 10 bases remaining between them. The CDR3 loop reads CASSFREWTEAFF. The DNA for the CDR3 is TGTGCCAGCAGCTTCCGGGAGTGGACTGAAGCTTTCTTT. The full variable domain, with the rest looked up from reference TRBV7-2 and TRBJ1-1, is GAGVSQSPSNKVTEKGKDVELRCDPISGHTALYWYRQSLGQGLEFLIYFQGNSAPDKSGLPSDRFSAERTGGSVSTLTIQRTQQEDSAVYLCASSFREWTEAFFGQGTRLTVV.